Sequencing of this T cell receptor beta chain was carried out in a study of early stage breast cancer tumors. Study context: About 80% of the 16 invasive tumors were ER+, PR+ and HER2-. Samples were sequenced at around 10-fold average coverage. Study-level findings and limits: Tumors had about 2.4-fold higher T cell density and higher clonality than adjacent normal breast tissue.

Each sample had two DNA replicates, approximately 0.49 ug blood or roughly 1.4 ug tissue. TCRdb's table, derived via immunoSEQ multiplex PCR, lists solely in-frame clones and lacks some. Of tens of thousands of clones in the sample, roughly 77% were seen once. This CDR3 contains 13 residues. In germline, CDR1 is SGHNT, CDR2 YENEEA. The V end lost 1 base, the J end lost 5 bases, and 8 bases lay between the germline ends. Turning to this clone: Antigen specificity is unknown.

This TCR was recovered from a person aged 40-50 years with breast cancer. The V and J genes are TRBV11-3 and TRBJ1-1, with a tentative D call TRBD1 (6 bases). The sample taken for sequencing was blood. The DNA for the CDR3 is TGTGCCAGCAGCTTAGTAAGGGGGACTGAAGCTTTCTTT. Translated: CASSLVRGTEAFF.